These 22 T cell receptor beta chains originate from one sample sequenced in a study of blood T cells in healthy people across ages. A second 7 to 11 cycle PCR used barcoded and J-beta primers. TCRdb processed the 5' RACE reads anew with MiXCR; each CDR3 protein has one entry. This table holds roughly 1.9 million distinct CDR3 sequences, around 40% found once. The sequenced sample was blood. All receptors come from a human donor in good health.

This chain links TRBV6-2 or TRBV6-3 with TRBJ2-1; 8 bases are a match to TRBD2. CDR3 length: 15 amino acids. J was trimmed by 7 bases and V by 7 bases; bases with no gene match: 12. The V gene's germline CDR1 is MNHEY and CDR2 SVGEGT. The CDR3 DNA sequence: TGTGCCAGCATCCTTACCGGGGGGGCCAGGAATGAGCAGTTCTTC. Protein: CASILTGGARNEQFF.

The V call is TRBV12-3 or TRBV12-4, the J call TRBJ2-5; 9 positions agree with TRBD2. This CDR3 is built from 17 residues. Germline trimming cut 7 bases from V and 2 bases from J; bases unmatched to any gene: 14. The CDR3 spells CASTAGSGGVIQETQYF. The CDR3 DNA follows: TGTGCCAGCACCGCGGGTAGCGGGGGCGTGATTCAAGAGACCCAGTACTTC.

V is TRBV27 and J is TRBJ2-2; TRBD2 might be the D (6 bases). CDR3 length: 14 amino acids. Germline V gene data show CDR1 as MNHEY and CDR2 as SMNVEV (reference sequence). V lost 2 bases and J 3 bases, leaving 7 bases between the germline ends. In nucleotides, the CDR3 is TGTGCCAGCAGTTTACGGGACTACACCGGGGAGCTGTTTTTT. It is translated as CASSLRDYTGELFF.

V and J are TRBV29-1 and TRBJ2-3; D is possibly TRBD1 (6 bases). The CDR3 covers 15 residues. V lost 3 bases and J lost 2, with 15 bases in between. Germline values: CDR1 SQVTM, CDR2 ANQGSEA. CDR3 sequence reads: CSVDPGHRNTDTQYF. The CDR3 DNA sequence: TGCAGCGTTGACCCGGGACACAGAAACACAGATACGCAGTATTTT.

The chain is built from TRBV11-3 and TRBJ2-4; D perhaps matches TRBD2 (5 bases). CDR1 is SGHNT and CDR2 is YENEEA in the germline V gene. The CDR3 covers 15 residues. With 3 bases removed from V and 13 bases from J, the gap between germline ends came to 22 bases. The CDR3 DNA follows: TGTGCCAGCAGCTTGATATCGGGATACCAAGAAACCCAGTACTTC. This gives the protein CASSLISGYQETQYF.

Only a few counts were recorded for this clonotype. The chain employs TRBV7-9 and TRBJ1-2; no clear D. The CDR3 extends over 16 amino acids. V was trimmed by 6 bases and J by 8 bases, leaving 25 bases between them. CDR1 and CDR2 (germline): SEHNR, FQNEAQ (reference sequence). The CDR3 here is CASSRLSLSPTEGYTF. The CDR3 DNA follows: TGTGCCAGCAGTCGTCTTTCGTTAAGTCCGACGGAGGGCTACACCTTC.

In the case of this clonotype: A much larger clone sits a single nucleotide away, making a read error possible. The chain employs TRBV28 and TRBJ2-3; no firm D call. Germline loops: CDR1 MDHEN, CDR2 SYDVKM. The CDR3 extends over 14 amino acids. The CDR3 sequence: CTSSPGPVTDTQYF. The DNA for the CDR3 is TGTACCAGCAGTCCCGGACCGGTCACAGATACGCAGTATTTT.

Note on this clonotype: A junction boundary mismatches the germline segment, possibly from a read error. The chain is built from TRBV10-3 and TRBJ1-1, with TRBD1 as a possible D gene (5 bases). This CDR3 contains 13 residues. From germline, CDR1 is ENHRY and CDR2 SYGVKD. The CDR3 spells CANSRGMNTGAFF. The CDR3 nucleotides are TGTGCCAACTCTCGGGGGATGAACACTGGAGCTTTCTTT.

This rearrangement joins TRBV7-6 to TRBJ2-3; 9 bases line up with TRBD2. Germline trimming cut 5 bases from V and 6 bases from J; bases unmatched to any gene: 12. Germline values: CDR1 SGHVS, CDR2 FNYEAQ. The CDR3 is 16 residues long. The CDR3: CASSPPLRGGQDTQYF. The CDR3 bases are TGTGCCAGCAGCCCCCCTTTGCGGGGGGGCCAGGATACGCAGTATTTT.

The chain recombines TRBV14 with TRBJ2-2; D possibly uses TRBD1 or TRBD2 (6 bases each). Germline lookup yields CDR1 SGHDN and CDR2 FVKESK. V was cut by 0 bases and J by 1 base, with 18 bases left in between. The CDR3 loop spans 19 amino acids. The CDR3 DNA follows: TGTGCCAGCAGCCAAGAGGATAGCGTGGGGGGCCGGAACACCGGGGAGCTGTTTTTT. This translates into CASSQEDSVGGRNTGELFF.

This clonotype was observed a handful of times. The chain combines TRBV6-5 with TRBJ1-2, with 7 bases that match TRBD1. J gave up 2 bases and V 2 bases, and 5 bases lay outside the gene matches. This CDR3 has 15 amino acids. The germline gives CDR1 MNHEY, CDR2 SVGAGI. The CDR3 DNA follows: TGTGCCAGCAGTTACGGGGACAGTTACAACTATGGCTACACCTTC. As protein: CASSYGDSYNYGYTF.

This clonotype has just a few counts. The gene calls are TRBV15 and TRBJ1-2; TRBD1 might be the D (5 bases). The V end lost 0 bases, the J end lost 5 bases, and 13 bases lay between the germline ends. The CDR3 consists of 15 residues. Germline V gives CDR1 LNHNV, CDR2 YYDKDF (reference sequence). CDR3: CATSRETTWGYGYTF. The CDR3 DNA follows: TGTGCCACCAGCAGAGAGACCACATGGGGGTATGGCTACACCTTC. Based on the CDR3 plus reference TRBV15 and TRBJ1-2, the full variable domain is DAMVIQNPRYQVTQFGKPVTLSCSQTLNHNVMYWYQQKSSQAPKLLFHYYDKDFNNEADTPDNFQSRRPNTSFCFLDIRSPGLGDTAMYLCATSRETTWGYGYTFGSGTRLTVV.

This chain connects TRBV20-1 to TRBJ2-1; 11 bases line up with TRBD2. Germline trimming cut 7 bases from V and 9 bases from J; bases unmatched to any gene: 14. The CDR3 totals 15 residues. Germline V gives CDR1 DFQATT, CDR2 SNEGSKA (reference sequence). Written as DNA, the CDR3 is TGCAGTGGGAATAGCGGGGGGGCCGGTTTGAGTGAGCAGTTCTTC. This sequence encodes CSGNSGGAGLSEQFF.

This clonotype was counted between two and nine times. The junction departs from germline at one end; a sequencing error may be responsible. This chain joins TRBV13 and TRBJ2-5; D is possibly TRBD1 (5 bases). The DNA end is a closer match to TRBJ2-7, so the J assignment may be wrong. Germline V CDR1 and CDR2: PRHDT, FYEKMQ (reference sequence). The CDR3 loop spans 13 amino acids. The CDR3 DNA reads TGTGCCAGCAGCATAGGGGTAAACGGCGAGCAGTACTTC. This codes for CASSIGVNGEQYF.

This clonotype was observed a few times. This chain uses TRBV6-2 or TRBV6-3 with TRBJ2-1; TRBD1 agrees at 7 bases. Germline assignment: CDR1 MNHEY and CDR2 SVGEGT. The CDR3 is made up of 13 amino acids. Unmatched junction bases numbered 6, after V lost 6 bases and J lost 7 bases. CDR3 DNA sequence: TGTGCCAGCAGCCACCTACAGGGGAATGAGCAGTTCTTC. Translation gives CASSHLQGNEQFF.

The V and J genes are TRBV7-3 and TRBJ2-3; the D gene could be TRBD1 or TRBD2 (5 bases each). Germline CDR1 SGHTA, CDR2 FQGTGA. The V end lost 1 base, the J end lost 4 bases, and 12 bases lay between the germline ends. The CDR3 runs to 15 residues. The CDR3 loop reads CASSLSRGVADTQYF. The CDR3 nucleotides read TGTGCCAGCAGCTTAAGCCGAGGGGTGGCAGATACGCAGTATTTT.

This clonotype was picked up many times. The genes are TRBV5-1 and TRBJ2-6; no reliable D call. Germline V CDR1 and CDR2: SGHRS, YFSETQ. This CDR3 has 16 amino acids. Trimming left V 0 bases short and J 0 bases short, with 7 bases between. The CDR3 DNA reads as TGCGCCAGCAGCTTGGGCGCGAGCTCTGGGGCCAACGTCCTGACTTTC. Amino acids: CASSLGASSGANVLTF.

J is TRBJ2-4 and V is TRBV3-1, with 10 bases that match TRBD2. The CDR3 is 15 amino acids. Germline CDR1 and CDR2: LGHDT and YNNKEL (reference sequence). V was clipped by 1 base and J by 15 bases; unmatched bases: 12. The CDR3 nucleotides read TGTGCCAGCAGCCAAGGGACTAGCGGCTGGAACGAGCGGTACTTC. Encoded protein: CASSQGTSGWNERYF.

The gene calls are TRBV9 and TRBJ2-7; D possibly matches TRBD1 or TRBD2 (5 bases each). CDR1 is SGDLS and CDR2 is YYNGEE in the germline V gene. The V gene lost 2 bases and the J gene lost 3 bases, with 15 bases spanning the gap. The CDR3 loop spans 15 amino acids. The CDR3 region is CASSVGPRGGYEQYF. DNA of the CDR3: TGTGCCAGCAGCGTCGGCCCGAGGGGCGGCTACGAGCAGTACTTC.

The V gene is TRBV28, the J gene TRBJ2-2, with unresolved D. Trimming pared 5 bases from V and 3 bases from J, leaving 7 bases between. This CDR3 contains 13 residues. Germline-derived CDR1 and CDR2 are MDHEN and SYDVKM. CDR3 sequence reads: CASSRVYTGELFF. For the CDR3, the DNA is TGTGCCAGCAGTAGGGTTTACACCGGGGAGCTGTTTTTT.

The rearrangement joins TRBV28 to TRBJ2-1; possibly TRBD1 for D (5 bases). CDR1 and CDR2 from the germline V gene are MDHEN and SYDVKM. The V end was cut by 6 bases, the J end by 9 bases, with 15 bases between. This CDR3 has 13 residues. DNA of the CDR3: TGTGCCAGCAGATCGCTCAGGGCCCCTGAGCAGTTCTTC. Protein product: CASRSLRAPEQFF. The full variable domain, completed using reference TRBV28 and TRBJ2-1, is DVKVTQSSRYLVKRTGEKVFLECVQDMDHENMFWYRQDPGLGLRLIYFSYDVKMKEKGDIPEGYSVSREKKERFSLILESASTNQTSMYLCASRSLRAPEQFFGPGTRLTVL.

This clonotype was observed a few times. The CDR3 bases are TGTGCCAGCAGCCCCCCCGGCAGGGACCATGGCTACACCTTC. This codes for CASSPPGRDHGYTF. This chain links TRBV6-6 with TRBJ1-2, with D perhaps matching TRBD1 (5 bases). Germline CDR1 reads MNHNY; CDR2 reads SVGAGI (reference sequence). Trimming pared 6 bases from V and 6 bases from J, leaving 17 bases between. This CDR3 spans 14 amino acids.